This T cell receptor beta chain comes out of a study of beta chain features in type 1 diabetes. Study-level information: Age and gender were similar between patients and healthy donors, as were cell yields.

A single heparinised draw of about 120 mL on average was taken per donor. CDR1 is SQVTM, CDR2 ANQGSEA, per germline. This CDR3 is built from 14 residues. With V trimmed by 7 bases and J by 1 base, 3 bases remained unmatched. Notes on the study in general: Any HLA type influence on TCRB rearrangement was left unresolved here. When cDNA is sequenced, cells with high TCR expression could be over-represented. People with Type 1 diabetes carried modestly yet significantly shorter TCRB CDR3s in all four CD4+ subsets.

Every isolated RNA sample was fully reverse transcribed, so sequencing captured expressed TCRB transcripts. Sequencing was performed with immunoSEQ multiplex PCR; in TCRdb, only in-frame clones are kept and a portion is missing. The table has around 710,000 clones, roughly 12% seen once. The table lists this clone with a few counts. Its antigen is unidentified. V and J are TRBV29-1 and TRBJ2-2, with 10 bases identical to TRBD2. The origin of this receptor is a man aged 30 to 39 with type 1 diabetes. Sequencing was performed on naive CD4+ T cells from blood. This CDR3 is CSAGLAVNTGELFF. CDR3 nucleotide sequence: TGCAGCGCCGGACTAGCGGTGAACACCGGGGAGCTGTTTTTT.